Listed here are 18 T cell receptor beta chains from one sample, sequenced in a study of blood T cell repertoires in COVID-19. Sequenced by immunoSEQ multiplex PCR; TCRdb stores in-frame clones only, minus some. The top ten hold roughly 2.6% of the sample, which has about 220,000 clones, about 83% seen once. Input material: peripheral blood. Receptors originate from a woman aged 40 to 50 with active or convalescent COVID-19.

The chain employs TRBV30 and TRBJ2-7; a weak D match, TRBD1 (6 bases). This CDR3 comprises 14 residues. Between the trimmed V and J ends, which lost 3 bases and 2 bases, there was a span of 14 bases. Germline CDR1 is GTSNPN and CDR2 is SVGIG (reference sequence). CDR3 sequence (DNA): TGTGCCTGGAGGGGTCAGGGGCTTCCCTACGAGCAGTACTTC. It codes for CAWRGQGLPYEQYF.

The genes are TRBV28 and TRBJ2-3; possible D gene TRBD1, 5 bases. V was shortened by 5 bases and J by 1 base, with 7 bases between the two germline ends. CDR1 and CDR2 (germline): MDHEN, SYDVKM. There are 13 residues in the CDR3. CDR3 DNA: TGTGCCAGCAGTCAACAGGGCACAGATACGCAGTATTTT. Its protein product is CASSQQGTDTQYF.

The chain is built from TRBV5-6 and TRBJ2-5; TRBD1 agrees at 8 bases. Germline V CDR1 and CDR2: SGHDT, YYEEEE. The CDR3 is made up of 17 amino acids. V lost 4 bases to trimming and J lost 1 base; unmatched junction nucleotides: 12. Written as DNA, the CDR3 is TGTGCCAGCAGCCTTCACTTGCGGACAGGGTCCCAAGAGACCCAGTACTTC. It is translated as CASSLHLRTGSQETQYF.

This chain uses TRBV7-8 with TRBJ1-5, with D possibly matching TRBD1 (6 bases). The CDR3 is 15 amino acids. The germline V gene has CDR1 SGHVS and CDR2 FQNEAQ. The V end lost 5 bases, the J end lost 7 bases, and 18 bases lay between the germline ends. The chain's CDR3 is CASSRGQSQGQPQHF. CDR3 bases: TGTGCCAGCAGCCGCGGACAGAGCCAAGGGCAGCCCCAGCATTTT.

The chain links TRBV6-4 to TRBJ2-1, with D maybe TRBD2 (5 bases). The length of the CDR3 is 15 residues. Germline V gene sequence: CDR1 MRHNA, CDR2 SNTAGT. The V and J ends lost 5 bases and 1 base respectively, with 12 bases between them. This chain's CDR3 is CASSTTRESYNEQFF. In nucleotides, the CDR3 is TGTGCCAGCAGTACAACTAGGGAGTCCTACAATGAGCAGTTCTTC.

This sequence joins TRBV6-1 and TRBJ2-6; D not certain. In germline, CDR1 is MNHNS, CDR2 SASEGT. The V and J ends lost 2 bases and 0 bases respectively, with 5 bases between them. The CDR3 has 15 residues. The CDR3 loop is CASSERHSGANVLTF. In nucleotides, the CDR3 is TGTGCCAGCAGTGAAAGACACTCTGGGGCCAACGTCCTGACTTTC.

The chain uses TRBV7-9 and TRBJ2-7; D may be TRBD1 (5 bases). The CDR3 loop spans 14 amino acids. V was pared by 5 bases and J by 1 base, with 12 bases between. The germline V gene has CDR1 SEHNR and CDR2 FQNEAQ (reference sequence). This chain's CDR3 is CASSLQGSSYEQYF. DNA for the CDR3: TGTGCCAGCAGCCTCCAGGGATCTTCCTACGAGCAGTACTTC.

The chain employs TRBV4-3 and TRBJ1-3; 7 bases are shared with TRBD1. Trimming at V came to 2 bases and at J to 5 bases, leaving 12 bases not matched to a gene. The CDR3 has 17 amino acids. Per germline, CDR1 LGHNA and CDR2 YSLEER. The CDR3 loop reads CASSQNTGGGGRNTIYF. CDR3 DNA sequence: TGCGCCAGCAGCCAAAATACGGGAGGGGGCGGCAGAAACACCATATATTTT.

V and J are TRBV27 and TRBJ2-7; 12 bases are a match to TRBD2. The trim removed 3 bases at V and 3 bases at J, leaving 6 bases unmatched. In germline, CDR1 is MNHEY, CDR2 SMNVEV (reference sequence). This CDR3 comprises 16 residues. The DNA for the CDR3 is TGTGCCAGCAGTTTCCTGGGACTAGCGGGCAACTACGAGCAGTACTTC. Translated: CASSFLGLAGNYEQYF.

The chain joins TRBV6-6 to TRBJ2-1; TRBD1 matches at 7 bases. V shed 5 bases and J 13 bases; nucleotides not matched to a gene: 5. CDR3 length equals 11 residues. CDR1 MNHNY and CDR2 SVGAGI come from the germline V gene (reference sequence). The CDR3 here is CASSRDSYQFF. DNA of the CDR3: TGTGCCAGCAGTCGGGACAGTTATCAGTTCTTC.

This rearrangement joins TRBV28 to TRBJ2-1; 7 bases align to TRBD1. In germline, CDR1 is MDHEN, CDR2 SYDVKM. This CDR3 has 16 residues. After removal of 1 base from V and 6 bases from J, the junction contained 9 bases not matched to a gene. The CDR3: CASSLFQDRAGNEQFF. The CDR3, as DNA: TGTGCCAGCAGTTTATTCCAAGACAGGGCGGGCAATGAGCAGTTCTTC.

The chain recombines TRBV10-3 with TRBJ2-1; tentative D call: TRBD1 (6 bases). Trimming removed 9 bases at V and 0 bases at J, with 21 bases between. CDR3 length equals 17 residues. Germline V lookup: CDR1 ENHRY, CDR2 SYGVKD. This CDR3 reads CAITAQQGPGSYNEQFF. CDR3 sequence (DNA): TGTGCCATTACCGCGCAACAGGGACCTGGCTCCTACAATGAGCAGTTCTTC.

The chain joins TRBV19 to TRBJ1-5; tentative D call: TRBD1 (6 bases). CDR3 size: 15 residues. V shed 5 bases and J shed 0 bases, with 11 bases lying between them. Germline CDR1 and CDR2: LNHDA and SQIVND (reference sequence). The CDR3 DNA reads as TGTGCCAGTAGTTCCCAGGGGTATAGCAATCAGCCCCAGCATTTT. This translates into CASSSQGYSNQPQHF.

The CDR3 spells CATGSPGHDTDTQYF. In DNA, the CDR3 is TGTGCCACCGGGAGCCCGGGACATGACACAGATACGCAGTATTTT. This chain joins TRBV24-1 and TRBJ2-3; D may be TRBD1 (6 bases). Germline lookup yields CDR1 KGHDR and CDR2 SFDVKD. This CDR3 is built from 15 residues. The V end was cut by 9 bases, the J end by 2 bases, with 17 bases between.

This chain connects TRBV11-3 to TRBJ1-5, with D perhaps matching TRBD1 (5 bases). This CDR3 has 13 amino acids. V was cut by 0 bases and J by 5 bases, with 5 bases left in between. CDR1 and CDR2 (germline): SGHNT, YENEEA. The CDR3 coding sequence is TGTGCCAGCAGCTTAGAAGGGGATCAGCCCCAGCATTTT. It codes for CASSLEGDQPQHF.

The gene calls are TRBV2 and TRBJ1-5, with 9 bases lining up with TRBD1. Germline trimming cut 6 bases from V and 7 bases from J; bases unmatched to any gene: 7. CDR1 is SNHLY, CDR2 FYNNEI, per germline. CDR3 length: 14 residues. The CDR3 DNA is TGTGCCAGCAGCACAGGACAGGGGTACCAGCCCCAGCATTTT. This gives the protein CASSTGQGYQPQHF.

The rearrangement uses TRBV27 and TRBJ2-1, with D tentatively TRBD1 (7 bases). Trimming left V 5 bases short and J 4 bases short, with 12 bases between. Germline V gene data show CDR1 as MNHEY and CDR2 as SMNVEV (reference sequence). The CDR3 contains 14 residues. The CDR3 loop reads CASSPGGLYNEQFF. The CDR3 DNA follows: TGTGCCAGCAGTCCAGGGGGGTTGTACAATGAGCAGTTCTTC.

This clone was counted a single time. The chain combines TRBV7-2 with TRBJ1-3, with a tentative D call TRBD1 (6 bases). V was pared by 3 bases and J by 4 bases, with 16 bases between. The germline V gene has CDR1 SGHTA and CDR2 FQGNSA. The CDR3 is 16 residues long. The CDR3 DNA reads TGTGCCAGCAGCTTCTCACAGGGTTTGGGAGGAAACACCATATATTTT. Translating gives CASSFSQGLGGNTIYF.